Listed below are T cell receptor beta chains from one sample, sequenced in a study of T cell changes during pregnancy in multiple sclerosis. Clones were read by immunoSEQ multiplex PCR, and TCRdb kept only the in-frame ones, dropping some. This table has tens of thousands of clones, over 85% appearing once. The material was peripheral blood, obtained in the first trimester of pregnancy. The receptors come from a female donor with multiple sclerosis, enrolled in a pregnancy study. Each CDR3 is given with its conserved first and last residue. A D gene is named only where the DNA matches it firmly. Not all rows give a size; the values are once, few, many and, for expanded clones, a class.

TRBJ1-1,TRBV7-9,.,.,CASSSGRTERIF
TRBJ2-7,TRBV9,once,TRBD1,CASSINGQGGGYEQYF
TRBJ1-1,TRBV5-1,.,TRBD1,CASSLGDSNTEAFF
TRBJ1-5,TRBV21-1,.,.,CASSKARSANQPQHF
TRBJ2-7,TRBV30,.,TRBD1,CAWSDGQGPPYEQYF
TRBJ1-1,TRBV7-3,.,.,CASSLDPGMNTEAFF
TRBJ2-1,TRBV9,once,.,CASSVVGDSYNEQFF
TRBJ1-6,TRBV6-5,.,.,CASSYSEGGKRSPLHF
TRBJ2-1,TRBV6-1,.,TRBD2,CASSEISGRLGNEQFF
TRBJ1-6,TRBV7-3,once,.,CASSLVARGDSPLHF
TRBJ2-6,TRBV7-9,.,.,CASSLGAAPSPSGANVLTF
TRBJ1-4,TRBV25-1,.,.,CASRSQGNEKLFF
TRBJ2-5,TRBV7-9,.,.,CASSAGAETQYF
TRBJ2-7,TRBV11-2,.,TRBD2,CASSLELAGALGNEQYF
TRBJ2-7,TRBV11-2,.,.,CASSAPGLPYEQYF
TRBJ1-6,TRBV27,few,.,CASSPRGYPPLHF